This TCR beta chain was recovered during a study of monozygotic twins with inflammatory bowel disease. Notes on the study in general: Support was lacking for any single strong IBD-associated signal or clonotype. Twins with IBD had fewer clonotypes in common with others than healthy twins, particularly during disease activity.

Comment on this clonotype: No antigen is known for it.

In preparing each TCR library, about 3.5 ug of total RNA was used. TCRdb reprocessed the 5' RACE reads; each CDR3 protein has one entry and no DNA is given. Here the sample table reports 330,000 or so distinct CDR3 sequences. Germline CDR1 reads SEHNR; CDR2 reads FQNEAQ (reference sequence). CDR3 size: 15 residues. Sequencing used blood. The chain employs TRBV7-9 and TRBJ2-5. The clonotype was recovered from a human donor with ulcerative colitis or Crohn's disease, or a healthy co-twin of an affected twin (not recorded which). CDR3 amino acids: CASTLSGGDQETQYF.